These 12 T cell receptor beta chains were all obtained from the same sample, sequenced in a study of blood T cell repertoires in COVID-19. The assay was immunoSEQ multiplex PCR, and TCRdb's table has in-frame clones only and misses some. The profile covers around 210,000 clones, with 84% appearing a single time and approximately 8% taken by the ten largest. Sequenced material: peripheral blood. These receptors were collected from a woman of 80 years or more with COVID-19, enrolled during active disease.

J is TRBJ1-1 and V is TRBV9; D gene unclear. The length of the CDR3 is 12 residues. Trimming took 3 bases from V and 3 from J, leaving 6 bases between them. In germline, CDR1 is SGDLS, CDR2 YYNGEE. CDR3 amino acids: CASSERDTEAFF. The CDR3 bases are TGTGCCAGCAGCGAGAGGGACACTGAAGCTTTCTTT.

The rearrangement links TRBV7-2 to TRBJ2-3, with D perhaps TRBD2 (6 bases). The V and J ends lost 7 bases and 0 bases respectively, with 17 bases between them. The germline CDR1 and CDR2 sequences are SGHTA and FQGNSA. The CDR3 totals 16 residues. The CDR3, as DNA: TGTGCCAGCAACGGAGCCCCGGCGGGAAGCACAGATACGCAGTATTTT. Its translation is CASNGAPAGSTDTQYF.

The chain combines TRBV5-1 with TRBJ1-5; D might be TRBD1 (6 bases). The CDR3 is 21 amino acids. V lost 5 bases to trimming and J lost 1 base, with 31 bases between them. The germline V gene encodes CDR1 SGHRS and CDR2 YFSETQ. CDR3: CASSTWRQVVFRVLSNQPQHF. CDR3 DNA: TGCGCCAGCAGTACCTGGCGACAGGTTGTTTTCAGGGTGTTGAGCAATCAGCCCCAGCATTTT.

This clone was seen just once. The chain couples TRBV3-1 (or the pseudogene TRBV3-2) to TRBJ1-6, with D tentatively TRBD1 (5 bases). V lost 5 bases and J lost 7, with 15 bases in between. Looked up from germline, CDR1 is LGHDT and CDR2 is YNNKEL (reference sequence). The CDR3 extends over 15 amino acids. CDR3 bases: TGTGCCAGCAGCTTGCGGGGGGAGGTCAATTCACCCCTCCACTTT. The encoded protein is CASSLRGEVNSPLHF.

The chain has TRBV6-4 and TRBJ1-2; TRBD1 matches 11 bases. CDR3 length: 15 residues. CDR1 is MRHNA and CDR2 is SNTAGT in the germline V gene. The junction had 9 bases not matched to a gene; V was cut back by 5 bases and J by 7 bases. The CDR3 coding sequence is TGTGCCAGCAGTCCCTCCGGACAGGGGGCGGTTGGCTACACCTTC. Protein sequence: CASSPSGQGAVGYTF.

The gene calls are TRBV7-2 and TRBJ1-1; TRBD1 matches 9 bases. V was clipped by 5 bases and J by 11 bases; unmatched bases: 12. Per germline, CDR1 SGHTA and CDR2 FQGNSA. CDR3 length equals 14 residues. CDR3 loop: CASSPRTGAFGAFF. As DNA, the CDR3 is TGTGCCAGCAGCCCGCGGACAGGGGCTTTTGGGGCTTTCTTT.

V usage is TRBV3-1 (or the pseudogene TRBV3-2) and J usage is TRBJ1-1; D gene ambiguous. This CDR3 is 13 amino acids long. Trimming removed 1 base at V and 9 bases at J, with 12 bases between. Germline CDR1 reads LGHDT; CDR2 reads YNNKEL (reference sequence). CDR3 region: CASSQGEAFQAFF. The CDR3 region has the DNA TGTGCCAGCAGCCAAGGTGAAGCGTTCCAAGCTTTCTTT.

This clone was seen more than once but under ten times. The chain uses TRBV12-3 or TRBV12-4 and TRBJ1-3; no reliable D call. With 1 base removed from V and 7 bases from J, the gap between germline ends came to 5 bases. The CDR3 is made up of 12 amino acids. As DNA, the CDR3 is TGTGCCAGCAGTTTAGGGGCGAACACCATATATTTT. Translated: CASSLGANTIYF.

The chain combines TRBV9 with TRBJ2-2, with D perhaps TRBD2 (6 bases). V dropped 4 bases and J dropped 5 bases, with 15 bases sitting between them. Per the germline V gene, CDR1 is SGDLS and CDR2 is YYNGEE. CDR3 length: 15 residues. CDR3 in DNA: TGTGCCAGCAGCAAGGGAGGCGGCCGGACCGGGGAGCTGTTTTTT. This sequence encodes CASSKGGGRTGELFF.

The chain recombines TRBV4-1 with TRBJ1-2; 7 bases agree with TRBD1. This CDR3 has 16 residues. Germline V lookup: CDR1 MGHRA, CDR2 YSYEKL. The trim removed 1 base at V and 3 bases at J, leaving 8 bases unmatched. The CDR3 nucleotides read TGCGCCAGCAGCCAAGGCCGAGGGGGCGCAGACTATGGCTACACCTTC. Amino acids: CASSQGRGGADYGYTF.

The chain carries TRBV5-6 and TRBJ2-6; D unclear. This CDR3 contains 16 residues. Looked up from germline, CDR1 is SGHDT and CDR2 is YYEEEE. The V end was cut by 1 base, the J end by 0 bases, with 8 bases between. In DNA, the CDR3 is TGTGCCAGCAGCTTGCCGACTCGCTCTGGGGCCAACGTCCTGACTTTC. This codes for CASSLPTRSGANVLTF.

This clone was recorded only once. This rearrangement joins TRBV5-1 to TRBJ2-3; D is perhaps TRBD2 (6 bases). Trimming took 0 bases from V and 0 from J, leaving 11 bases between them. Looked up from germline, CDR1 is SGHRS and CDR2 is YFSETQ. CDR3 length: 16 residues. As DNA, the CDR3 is TGCGCCAGCAGCTTGGCCTTGCGGGGTAGCACAGATACGCAGTATTTT. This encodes CASSLALRGSTDTQYF.